This TCR beta chain was recorded in a study of shared clonotypes between healthy human individuals. Repertoires were generated with immunoSEQ multiplex PCR, while TCRdb's copy carries only in-frame clones and drops some. The repertoire holds about 2.4 million clones, with 80% to 95% as singletons. This CDR3 is built from 14 residues. The ends lost 4 bases at V and 5 bases at J; junction bases unmatched: 4. From germline, CDR1 is SGHTA and CDR2 FQGNSA. This chain links TRBV7-2 with TRBJ1-1, with 10 bases matching TRBD1. This sequence originates from a man aged 18-30 years in good health. Some clones in this sample may be carry-over from other donors' samples. The sample taken for sequencing was naive CD4+ T cells from PBMCs. Noted subset: CD45RA+ positively selected. The CDR3 bases are TGTGCCAGCAGCTCGACAGGGGGCCAGACTGAAGCTTTCTTT. It translates to CASSSTGGQTEAFF. Full variable domain (remainder filled in from reference TRBV7-2 and TRBJ1-1): GAGVSQSPSNKVTEKGKDVELRCDPISGHTALYWYRQSLGQGLEFLIYFQGNSAPDKSGLPSDRFSAERTGGSVSTLTIQRTQQEDSAVYLCASSSTGGQTEAFFGQGTRLTVV.